This T cell receptor (beta chain) was found in a study of OX40 agonist ivuxolimab in advanced cancers. In terms of the full investigation: Ivuxolimab was an agonistic, fully human IgG2 monoclonal antibody directed against OX40 (CD134), a costimulatory receptor. Intravenous ivuxolimab was administered to patients every 2 weeks at six dose levels: 0.01, 0.1, 0.3, 1.5, 3 and 10 mg/kg. Among the 52 dose-escalation patients, some 20 had hepatocellular carcinoma, around 15 melanoma, 9 renal cell carcinoma and 9 head and neck cancer. A male proportion of roughly 80% and a mean age of about 60 years, ranging from 23 to 79, were recorded for the dose-escalation cohort. Prior anti-PD-1, anti-PD-L1 or anti-CTLA-4 therapy was permitted, and approximately 39% of dose-escalation patients had received checkpoint inhibitors. Three dose-escalation patients achieved partial responses, one with hepatocellular carcinoma and two with cutaneous melanoma. Peripheral TCRbeta sequencing aimed to test whether ivuxolimab altered TCR sequence diversity and caused clonal T-cell expansion. The paper reports the monotherapy dose-escalation portion (N of about 50 patients) of the phase I ivuxolimab trial.

To sequence the TCRbeta CDR3 region, genomic DNA was isolated from the sorted cells. The immunoSEQ Assay was used to sequence the TCRbeta CDR3 regions. This immuneACCESS table, as held by TCRdb, lists in-frame sequences with V and J called but not all clones. Of the missing ones, under half trace to an unresolved V gene in checked studies; the others have no known cause. Within this sample are about 61,000 clones, with less than 90% of them counted one time only. Clones ranked in the top ten supply approximately 3.2% of the sample. The germline V gene sets CDR1 to SGHAT and CDR2 to FQNNGV. The junction carries 14 bases between V and J, which are trimmed by 6 bases and 4 bases respectively. From cysteine to phenylalanine, the CDR3 is 14 amino acids long. CDR3 DNA only is kept here, 42 bases in frame from base 1. Turning to this clone: Its antigen is not yet known. Base-call qualities are not available, and no considerably larger clone is one nucleotide away.

The study at large found these results: Partial responders in the 0.1-3.0 mg/kg groups had among the lowest normalized peripheral clonal expansion, especially among CD8+ T cells. At doses from 0.1 to 3.0 mg/kg, clonal expansion was seen in both CD4+ and CD8+ blood T cells between baseline and week 6. After ivuxolimab, CD8+ T cells had more expanded clones than CD4+ T cells on average. The antigen specificity of the peripheral T cells that underwent clonal expansion was not determined. Low levels of normalized T-cell clonal expansion were also seen in some patients who did not respond.

The trial excluded patients who had a history of autoimmune disease or who were on systemic immunosuppression. Peripheral blood for TCR sequencing was collected from all dose cohorts at baseline, on cycle 4 day 1, and on cycle 7 day 1. Samples were obtained from an open-label, multicenter, first-in-human phase I dose-escalation trial of ivuxolimab. Adults with locally advanced or metastatic melanoma, renal cell carcinoma, hepatocellular carcinoma or head and neck squamous cell carcinoma were enrolled in the trial. CD4+ and CD8+ T cells were sorted separately from peripheral blood before TCR sequencing.

The rearranged segments are TRBV11-2 and TRBJ2-3; the D gene is perhaps TRBD2, from 5 matching bases. Sequenced here: CD4+ or CD8+ T cells sorted from blood, sampled in a trial of the OX40 agonist ivuxolimab. This receptor was obtained from an adult with an advanced solid tumor such as melanoma, head and neck, liver or kidney cancer. Read as DNA, the sequence is TGTGCCAGCAGTCCTCGGGGAGTATCAGATACGCAGTATTTT. Its amino acids are CASSPRGVSDTQYF. The full variable domain, with segments outside the CDR3 supplied by the reference TRBV11-2 and TRBJ2-3 proteins, appears as EAGVAQSPRYKIIEKRQSVAFWCNPISGHATLYWYQQILGQGPKLLIQFQNNGVVDDSQLPKDRFSAERLKGVDSTLKIQPAKLEDSAVYLCASSPRGVSDTQYFGPGTRLTVL.